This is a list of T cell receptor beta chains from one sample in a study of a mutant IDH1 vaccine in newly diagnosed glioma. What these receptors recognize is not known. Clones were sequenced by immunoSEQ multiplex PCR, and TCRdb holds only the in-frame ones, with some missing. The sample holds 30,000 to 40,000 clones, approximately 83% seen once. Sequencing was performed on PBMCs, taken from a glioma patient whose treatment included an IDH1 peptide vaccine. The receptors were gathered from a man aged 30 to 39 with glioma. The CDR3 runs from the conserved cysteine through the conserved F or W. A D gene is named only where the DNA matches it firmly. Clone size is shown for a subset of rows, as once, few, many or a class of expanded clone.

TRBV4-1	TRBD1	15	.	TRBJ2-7	TGCGCCAGCAGCCAAAGGACAGGGGGGACCTACGAGCAGTACTTC	CASSQRTGGTYEQYF
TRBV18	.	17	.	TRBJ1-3	TGTGCCAGCTCACCACCACCGGGACAAGACTCTGGAAACACCATATATTTT	CASSPPPGQDSGNTIYF
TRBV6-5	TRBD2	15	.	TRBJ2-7	TGTGCCAGCAGCCAAAGCGGGGAGAGCTCCTACGAGCAGTACTTC	CASSQSGESSYEQYF
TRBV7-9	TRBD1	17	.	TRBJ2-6	TGTGCCAGCAGCTTTGGGACAGGGCCCTCTGGGGCCAACGTCCTGACTTTC	CASSFGTGPSGANVLTF
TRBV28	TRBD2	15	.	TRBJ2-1	TGTGCCAGCATCGCAGCGGGAGACCTATACAATGAGCAGTTCTTC	CASIAAGDLYNEQFF
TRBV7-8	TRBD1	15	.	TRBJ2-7	TGTGCCAGCAGCTTAGCCGGGACAGAAGTGTACGAGCAGTACTTC	CASSLAGTEVYEQYF
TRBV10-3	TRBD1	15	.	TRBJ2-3	TGTGCCATCAGATCCGGACAGGGCACCACAGATACGCAGTATTTT	CAIRSGQGTTDTQYF
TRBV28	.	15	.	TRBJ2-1	TGTGCCAGCAGTAGGGGGTTTGGACGATACAATGAGCAGTTCTTC	CASSRGFGRYNEQFF
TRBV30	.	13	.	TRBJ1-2	TGTGCCTGGACCGCCGGGACACGCTATGGCTACACCTTC	CAWTAGTRYGYTF
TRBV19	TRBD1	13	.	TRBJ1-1	TGTGCCAGTGAAAATCCAGGGGGCACTGAAGCTTTCTTT	CASENPGGTEAFF
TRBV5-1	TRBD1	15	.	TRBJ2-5	TGCGCCAGCAGTATACAGGGGATTTGGCAAGAGACCCAGTACTTC	CASSIQGIWQETQYF
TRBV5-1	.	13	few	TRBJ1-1	TGCGCCAGCAGGGCCGCGCTGAACACTGAAGCTTTCTTT	CASRAALNTEAFF
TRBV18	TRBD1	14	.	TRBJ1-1	TGTGCCAGCTCACCGGCAGGGGGCGGCACTGAAGCTTTCTTT	CASSPAGGGTEAFF
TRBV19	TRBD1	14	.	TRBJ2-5	TGTGCCAGTAGTAAGACAGGGAACCAAGAGACCCAGTACTTC	CASSKTGNQETQYF
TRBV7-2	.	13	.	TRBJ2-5	TGTGCCAGCAGCTTATTCAAACAAGAGACCCAGTACTTC	CASSLFKQETQYF
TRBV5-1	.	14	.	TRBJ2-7	TGCGCCAGCAGCTTGTCCCCGGGGGCCTACGAGCAGTACTTC	CASSLSPGAYEQYF
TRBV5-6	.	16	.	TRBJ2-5	TGTGCCAGCAGCTTGGCGGCCGGGAGAGGGATGGAGACCCAGTACTTC	CASSLAAGRGMETQYF
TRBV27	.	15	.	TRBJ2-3	TGTGCCAGCAGTTTAGGCGGGATTGGCACAGATACGCAGTATTTT	CASSLGGIGTDTQYF
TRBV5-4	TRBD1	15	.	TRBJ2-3	TGTGCCAGCAGCCGGGACAGAGCTAGCACAGATACGCAGTATTTT	CASSRDRASTDTQYF
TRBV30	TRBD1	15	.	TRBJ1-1	TGTGCCTGGAGTCCCAAAACAGGGGGTGAGACTGAAGCTTTCTTT	CAWSPKTGGETEAFF
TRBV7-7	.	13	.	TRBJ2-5	TGTGCCAGCAGCTTAGATTTTAGGGAGACCCAGTACTTC	CASSLDFRETQYF
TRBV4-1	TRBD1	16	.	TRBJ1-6	TGCGCCAGCAGCCCCACGCCGGGACAGCGCAATTCACCCCTCCACTTT	CASSPTPGQRNSPLHF
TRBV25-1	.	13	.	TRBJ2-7	TGTGCCAGCAGTGGTGACAGATCCTACGAGCAGTACTTC	CASSGDRSYEQYF
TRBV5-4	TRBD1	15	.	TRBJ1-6	TGTGCCAGCAGCTTGTATCGGGACAGGAATTCACCCCTCCACTTT	CASSLYRDRNSPLHF
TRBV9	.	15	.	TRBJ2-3	TGTGCCAGCAGCGCCAGGGTTTTCCCCACAGATACGCAGTATTTT	CASSARVFPTDTQYF
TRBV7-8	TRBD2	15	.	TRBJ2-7	TGTGCCAGCAGCTTACCAGGGACTAGCGGCTACGAGCAGTACTTC	CASSLPGTSGYEQYF
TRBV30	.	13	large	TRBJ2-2	TGTGCCTGGAGGGGACACTACACCGGGGAGCTGTTTTTT	CAWRGHYTGELFF
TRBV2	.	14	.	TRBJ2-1	TGTGCCAGCGTTACAGGACAGTTAAACAATGAGCAGTTCTTC	CASVTGQLNNEQFF
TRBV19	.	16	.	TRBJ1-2	TGTGCCAGTAGTATAGTTGGAGGGAAGCATAACTATGGCTACACCTTC	CASSIVGGKHNYGYTF
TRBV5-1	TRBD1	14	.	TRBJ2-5	TGCGCCAGCAGCTTGGACAGGGGGCAAGAGACCCAGTACTTC	CASSLDRGQETQYF